This TCR beta chain was observed in a study of shared clonotypes between healthy human individuals. Study context: Used for every donor were three CD4 naive, three CD4 memory, two CD8 naive and one CD8 memory plate.

In the case of this clone: Its specificity is unknown.

The germline V and J ends were trimmed by 11 bases and 0 bases, with 11 bases remaining between them. Germline-derived CDR1 and CDR2 are ENHRY and SYGVKD. The CDR3 runs to 12 residues. Findings of the study overall: Relative to their counterparts shared across all four donors, non-shared clonotypes exhibited diminished generation probabilities.

Naivety among CD8 cells was defined by CD45RO negativity and positive CCR7 selection, thereby excluding terminally differentiated effector memory CD45RA+ cells. Adult Caucasians living in Nashville, Tennessee made up all of the donors. The assay was immunoSEQ multiplex PCR, and TCRdb's table has in-frame clones only and misses some. The table lists about 2.1 million clones, about 93% of them singletons, with roughly 1.7% in the top ten. The sequencing input was naive CD8+ T cells from PBMCs. The TCR comes from a man between 18 and 35 years old in good health. Some clones in this sample may be carry-over from other donors' samples. This chain uses TRBV10-3 with TRBJ2-7; no clear D gene. The CDR3 DNA reads as TGTGCCTCCTGGGAATCCTCCTACGAGCAGTACTTC. Protein: CASWESSYEQYF.